A selection of T cell receptor beta chains follows, all from one sample in a study of shared clonotypes between healthy human individuals. TCRdb keeps only in-frame clones here, not all; method: immunoSEQ multiplex PCR. The sample contains 2 million to 2.5 million clones, approximately 96% of which appear only once. The sequenced material came from naive CD4+ T cells sorted from blood. Receptors originate from a man between 18 and 29 years old in good health. Each CDR3 is given with its conserved first and last residue. D genes are given only for firm matches. A row's size may be missing; if present it is once, few, many or a size class.

V,length,D,size,J,DNA,CDR3
TRBV10-2,16,TRBD2,.,TRBJ2-3,TGCGCCAGCAGTGACCTAGCGGGACGGAGCACAGATACGCAGTATTTT,CASSDLAGRSTDTQYF
TRBV10-3,14,.,.,TRBJ2-7,TGTGCCATCAGTGGCAGCGGCAAGAACTACGAGCAGTACTTC,CAISGSGKNYEQYF
TRBV6-5,13,TRBD1,.,TRBJ1-1,TGTGCCAGCAGCAGACAGGGGCCCACTGAAGCTTTCTTT,CASSRQGPTEAFF
TRBV18,14,.,.,TRBJ2-1,TGTGCCAGCTCACCAACGAGGGAGTGGAATGAGCAGTTCTTC,CASSPTREWNEQFF
TRBV18,14,.,.,TRBJ2-5,TGTGCCAGCTCACCACCAACTAGTAGAGAGACCCAGTACTTC,CASSPPTSRETQYF
TRBV28,14,.,.,TRBJ2-1,TGTGCCAGCCTATCCAGGGGAGGGTACAATGAGCAGTTCTTC,CASLSRGGYNEQFF
TRBV7-9,12,.,.,TRBJ1-4,TGTGCCGGCGCCGCAAATAATGAAAAACTGTTTTTT,CAGAANNEKLFF
TRBV5-1,13,TRBD2,.,TRBJ2-7,TGCGCCAGCAGCAGCGGGGGTTCCTACGAGCAGTACTTC,CASSSGGSYEQYF
TRBV28,17,.,.,TRBJ2-7,TGTGCCAGCAGTGCCGGTCCCCCATCATGGGGGTACTCCGAGCAGTACTTC,CASSAGPPSWGYSEQYF
TRBV6-1,14,.,.,TRBJ1-5,TGTGCCAGCAGTGAAGCGGGCCCAAATCAGCCCCAGCATTTT,CASSEAGPNQPQHF
TRBV9,16,TRBD1,once,TRBJ1-2,TGTGCCAGCAGCTCACAAAACAGGGGCACTAACTATGGCTACACCTTC,CASSSQNRGTNYGYTF
TRBV27,17,TRBD2,once,TRBJ2-5,TGTGCCAGCAGCCCACCACCCCTACTAGCGGGAGGAGAGACCCAGTACTTC,CASSPPPLLAGGETQYF
TRBV6-6,15,TRBD1,.,TRBJ2-7,TGTGCCAGCTCCACCACAGGGGGTTCTCCCTACGAGCAGTACTTC,CASSTTGGSPYEQYF
TRBV2,15,TRBD2,.,TRBJ2-7,TGTGCCAGCAGTGAAGCGGGGGGGACGTACTACGAGCAGTACTTC,CASSEAGGTYYEQYF